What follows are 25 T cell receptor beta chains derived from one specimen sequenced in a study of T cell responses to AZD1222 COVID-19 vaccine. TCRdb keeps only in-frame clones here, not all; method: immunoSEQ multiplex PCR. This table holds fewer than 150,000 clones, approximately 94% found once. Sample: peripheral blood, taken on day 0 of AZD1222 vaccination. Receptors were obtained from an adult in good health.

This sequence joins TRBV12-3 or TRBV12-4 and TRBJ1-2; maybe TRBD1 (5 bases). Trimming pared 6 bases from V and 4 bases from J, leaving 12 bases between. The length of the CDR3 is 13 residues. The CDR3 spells CASSQTAGYGYTF. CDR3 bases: TGTGCCAGCAGCCAGACAGCGGGCTATGGCTACACCTTC.

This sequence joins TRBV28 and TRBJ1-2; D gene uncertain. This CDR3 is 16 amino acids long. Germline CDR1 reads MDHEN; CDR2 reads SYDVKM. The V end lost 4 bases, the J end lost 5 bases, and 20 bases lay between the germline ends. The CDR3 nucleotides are TGTGCCAGCAGTTCCCCTGGCGGAGGAGTCATATATGGCTACACCTTC. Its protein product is CASSSPGGGVIYGYTF.

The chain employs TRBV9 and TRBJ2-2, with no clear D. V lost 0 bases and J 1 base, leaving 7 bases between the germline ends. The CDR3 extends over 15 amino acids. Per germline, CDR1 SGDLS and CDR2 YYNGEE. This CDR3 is CASSVVSKNTGELFF. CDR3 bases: TGTGCCAGCAGCGTAGTCTCCAAGAACACCGGGGAGCTGTTTTTT.

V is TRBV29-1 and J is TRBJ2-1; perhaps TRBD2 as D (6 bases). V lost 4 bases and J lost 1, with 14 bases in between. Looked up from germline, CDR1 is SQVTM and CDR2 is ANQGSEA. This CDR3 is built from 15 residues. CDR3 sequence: CSVGGSAGSYNEQFF. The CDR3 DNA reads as TGCAGCGTTGGGGGGTCGGCGGGATCCTACAATGAGCAGTTCTTC.

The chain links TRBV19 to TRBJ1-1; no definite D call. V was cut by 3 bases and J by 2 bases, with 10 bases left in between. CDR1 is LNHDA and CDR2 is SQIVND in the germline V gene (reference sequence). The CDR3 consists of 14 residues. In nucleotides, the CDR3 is TGTGCCAGTAGTATCGGGCAGGCTAACACTGAAGCTTTCTTT. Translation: CASSIGQANTEAFF.

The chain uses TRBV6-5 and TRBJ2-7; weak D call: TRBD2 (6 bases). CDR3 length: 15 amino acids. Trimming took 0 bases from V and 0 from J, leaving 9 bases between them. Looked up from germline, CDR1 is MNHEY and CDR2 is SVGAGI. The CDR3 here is CASSYSGGLSYEQYF. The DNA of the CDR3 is TGTGCCAGCAGTTACTCTGGGGGACTCTCCTACGAGCAGTACTTC.

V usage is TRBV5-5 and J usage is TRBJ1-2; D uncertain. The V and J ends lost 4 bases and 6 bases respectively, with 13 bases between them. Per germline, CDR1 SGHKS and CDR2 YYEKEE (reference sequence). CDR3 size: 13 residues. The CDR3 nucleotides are TGTGCCAGCAGCCTCCGACGGAGGAATGGCTACACCTTC. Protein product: CASSLRRRNGYTF.

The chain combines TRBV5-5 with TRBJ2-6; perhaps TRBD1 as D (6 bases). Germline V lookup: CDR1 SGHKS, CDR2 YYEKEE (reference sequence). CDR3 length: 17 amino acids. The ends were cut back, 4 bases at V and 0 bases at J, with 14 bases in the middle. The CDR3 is CASSVVLTGSGANVLTF. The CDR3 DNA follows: TGTGCCAGCAGCGTGGTACTGACAGGCTCTGGGGCCAACGTCCTGACTTTC.

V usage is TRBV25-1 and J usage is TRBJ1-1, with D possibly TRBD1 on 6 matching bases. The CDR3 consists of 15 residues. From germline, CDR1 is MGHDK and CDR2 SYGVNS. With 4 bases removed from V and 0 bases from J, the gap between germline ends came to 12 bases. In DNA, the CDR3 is TGTGCCAGCAGTGGGGCGGACAGTTTGAACACTGAAGCTTTCTTT. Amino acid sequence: CASSGADSLNTEAFF.

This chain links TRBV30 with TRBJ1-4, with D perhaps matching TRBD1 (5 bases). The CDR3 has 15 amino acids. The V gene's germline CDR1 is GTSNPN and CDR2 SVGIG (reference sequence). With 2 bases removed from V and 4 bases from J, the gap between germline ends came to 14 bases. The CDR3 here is CAWSPGTGINEKLFF. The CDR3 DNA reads TGTGCCTGGAGTCCCGGAACAGGAATTAATGAAAAACTGTTTTTT.

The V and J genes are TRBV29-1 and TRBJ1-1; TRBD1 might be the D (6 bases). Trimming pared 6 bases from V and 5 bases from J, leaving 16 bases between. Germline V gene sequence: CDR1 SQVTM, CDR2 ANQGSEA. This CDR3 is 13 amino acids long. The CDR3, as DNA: TGCAGCGTCCAACAGGGAGGCGGGACTGAAGCTTTCTTT. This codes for CSVQQGGGTEAFF.

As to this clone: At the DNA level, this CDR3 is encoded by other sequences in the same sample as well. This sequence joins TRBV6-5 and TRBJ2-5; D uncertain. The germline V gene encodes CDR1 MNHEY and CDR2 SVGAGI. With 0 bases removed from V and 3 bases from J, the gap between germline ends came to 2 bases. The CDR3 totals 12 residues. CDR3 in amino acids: CASSYSEETQYF. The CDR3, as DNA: TGTGCCAGCAGTTACTCGGAAGAGACCCAGTACTTC.

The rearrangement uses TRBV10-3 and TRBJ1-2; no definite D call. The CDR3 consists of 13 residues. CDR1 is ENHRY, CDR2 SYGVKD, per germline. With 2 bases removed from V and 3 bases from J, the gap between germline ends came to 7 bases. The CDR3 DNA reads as TGTGCCATCAGTGAGGGGGAGGACTATGGCTACACCTTC. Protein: CAISEGEDYGYTF.

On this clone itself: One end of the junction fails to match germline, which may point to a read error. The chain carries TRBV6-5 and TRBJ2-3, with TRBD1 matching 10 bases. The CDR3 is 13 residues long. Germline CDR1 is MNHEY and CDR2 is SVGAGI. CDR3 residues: CASSYSGTGEPSF. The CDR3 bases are TGTGCCAGCAGTTACTCGGGGACAGGGGAGCCCAGTTTT.

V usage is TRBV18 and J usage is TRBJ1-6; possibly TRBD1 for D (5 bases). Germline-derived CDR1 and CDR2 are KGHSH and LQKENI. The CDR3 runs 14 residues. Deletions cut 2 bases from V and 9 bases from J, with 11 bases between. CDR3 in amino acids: CASSPVAGSSPLHF. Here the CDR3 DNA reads TGTGCCAGCTCACCAGTGGCAGGGAGTTCACCCCTCCACTTT.

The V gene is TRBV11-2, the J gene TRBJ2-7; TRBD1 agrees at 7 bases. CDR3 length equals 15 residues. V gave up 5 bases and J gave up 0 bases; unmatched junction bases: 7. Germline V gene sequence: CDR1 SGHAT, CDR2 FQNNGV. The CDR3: CASSPQTGSSYEQYF. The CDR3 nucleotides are TGTGCCAGCAGCCCCCAGACAGGGAGCTCCTACGAGCAGTACTTC.

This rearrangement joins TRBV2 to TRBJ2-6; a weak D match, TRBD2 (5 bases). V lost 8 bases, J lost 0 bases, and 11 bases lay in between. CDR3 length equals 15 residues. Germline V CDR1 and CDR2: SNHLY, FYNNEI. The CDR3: CASYGLPSGANVLTF. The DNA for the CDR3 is TGTGCCAGCTACGGACTCCCCTCTGGGGCCAACGTCCTGACTTTC.

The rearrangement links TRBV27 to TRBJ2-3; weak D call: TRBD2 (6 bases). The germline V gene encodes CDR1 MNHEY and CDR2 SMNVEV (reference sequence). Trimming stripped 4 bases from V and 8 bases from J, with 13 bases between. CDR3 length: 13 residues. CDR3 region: CASSYGTPLTQYF. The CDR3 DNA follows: TGTGCCAGCAGTTATGGGACTCCCCTTACGCAGTATTTT.

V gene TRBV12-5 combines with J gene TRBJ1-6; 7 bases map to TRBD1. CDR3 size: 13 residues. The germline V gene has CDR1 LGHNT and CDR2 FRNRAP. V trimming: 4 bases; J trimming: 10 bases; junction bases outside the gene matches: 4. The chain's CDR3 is CASGSEGASPLHF. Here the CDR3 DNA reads TGTGCTAGTGGTTCCGAGGGGGCGTCACCCCTCCACTTT.

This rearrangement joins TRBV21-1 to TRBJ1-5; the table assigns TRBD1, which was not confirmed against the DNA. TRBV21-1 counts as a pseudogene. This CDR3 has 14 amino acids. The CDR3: CASDGDRGRQPQHF. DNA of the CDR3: TGTGCCAGCGATGGGGACAGGGGACGTCAGCCCCAGCATTTT.

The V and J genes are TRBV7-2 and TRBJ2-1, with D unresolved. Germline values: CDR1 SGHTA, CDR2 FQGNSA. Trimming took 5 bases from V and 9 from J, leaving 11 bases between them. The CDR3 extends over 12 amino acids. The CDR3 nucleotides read TGTGCCAGCAGCCTTGTTCTGGGTGAGCAGTTCTTC. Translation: CASSLVLGEQFF.

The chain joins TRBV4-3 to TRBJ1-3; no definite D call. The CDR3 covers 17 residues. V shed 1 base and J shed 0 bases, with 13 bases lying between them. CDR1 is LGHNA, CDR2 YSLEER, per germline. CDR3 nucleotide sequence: TGCGCCAGCAGCCAAGGCAGGACGGAATACTCTGGAAACACCATATATTTT. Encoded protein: CASSQGRTEYSGNTIYF.

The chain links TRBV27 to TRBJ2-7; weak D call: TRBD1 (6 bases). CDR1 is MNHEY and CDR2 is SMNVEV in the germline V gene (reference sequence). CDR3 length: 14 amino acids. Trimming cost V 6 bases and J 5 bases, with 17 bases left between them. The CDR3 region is CASRRQGSIHEQYF. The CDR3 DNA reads TGTGCCAGCAGACGCCAGGGGTCTATCCACGAGCAGTACTTC.

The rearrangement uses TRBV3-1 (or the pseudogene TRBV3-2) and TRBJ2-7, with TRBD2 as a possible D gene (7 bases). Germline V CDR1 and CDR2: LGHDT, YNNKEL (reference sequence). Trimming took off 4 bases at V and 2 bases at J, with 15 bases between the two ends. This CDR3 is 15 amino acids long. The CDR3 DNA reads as TGTGCCAGCAGCCGCGCGGGGGCCCGAACCTACGAGCAGTACTTC. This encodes CASSRAGARTYEQYF.

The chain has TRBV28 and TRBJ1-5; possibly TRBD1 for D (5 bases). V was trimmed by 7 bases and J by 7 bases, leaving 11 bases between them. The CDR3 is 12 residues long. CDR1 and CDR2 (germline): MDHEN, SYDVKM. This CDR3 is CASTPGVQPQHF. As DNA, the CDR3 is TGTGCCAGCACCCCGGGGGTCCAGCCCCAGCATTTT.